The rows below give T cell receptor beta chains drawn from one sample of a study of T cell responses to AZD1222 COVID-19 vaccine. Produced via immunoSEQ multiplex PCR; TCRdb's table is partial and in-frame only. The sample has some 120,000 clones; nearly 95% are singletons. Sample: peripheral blood, taken on day 0 of AZD1222 vaccination. These receptors were taken from an adult in good health. Both conserved end residues are trimmed from each CDR3.

v_call cdr3_length cdr3_aa
TRBV6-1 13 ASSEPGGLGYEQY
TRBV3-1/TRBV3-2 9 ASRDSYEQY
TRBV11-2 14 ASSLDGQGTHTEAF
TRBV28 13 ASRPQGAEDYGYT
TRBV7-9 13 ASSFRVDANYGYT
TRBV5-1 11 ASSYRTEETQY
TRBV4-1 13 ASSQGDALNEKLF
TRBV2 11 ASRQTGPTEAF
TRBV29-1 16 SSSLEPYEGRTFNEQF
TRBV5-4 14 ASSLEGVMGKNIQY
TRBV2 13 ASSRGTGNDQPQH
TRBV7-9 14 ASSPQGLQGAGLAF
TRBV4-1 14 ASSQRGQGNTGELF
TRBV18 13 ASSPPSVRYNEQF
TRBV7-9 12 ASSYMGAGETQY
TRBV18 12 ASSPGGLSEKLF
TRBV9 14 ASSVGTGGVDYGYT
TRBV6-5 11 ASSLSGGYEQY
TRBV12-3/TRBV12-4 11 ASSLTGSYEQY
TRBV9 11 ATSPGDDYEQY
TRBV19 12 ASSTDRSNYGYT
TRBV19 12 ASSLRGASYEQY
TRBV7-8 15 ASSRGPAYYSNQPQH
TRBV7-7 13 ASSLAQSAQETQY
TRBV29-1 13 SVEPSHRAWNEQF
TRBV12-3/TRBV12-4 11 ASIGLTRSPLH
TRBV9 14 ASSVEGRSSGNTIY
TRBV18 13 ASSPRTTIPETQY
TRBV9 14 ASSVVASGGWYTQY
TRBV25-1 10 ASSQGGAGAF